This paragraph reports one TCR beta chain. TCRdb re-called the 5' RACE reads with MiXCR, one entry per CDR3 protein. This sample has 35,000 to 50,000 distinct CDR3 sequences, with roughly 31% found just once. There are 16 residues in the CDR3. The germline gives CDR1 SGHRS, CDR2 YFSETQ. The germline V and J ends were trimmed by 1 base and 0 bases, with 12 bases remaining between them. The V call is TRBV5-1, the J call TRBJ2-3; D gene unclear. The sample consisted of tumor-infiltrating memory CD4+ T cells sorted from the breast tumor. Subset noted: memory CD4+ T cells, CD4+CD45RO+CD25-. The clonotype originates from a female donor with breast cancer. Written as DNA, the CDR3 is TGCGCCAGCAGCTTGTCTGGACCGAGGAGCACAGATACGCAGTATTTT. Protein: CASSLSGPRSTDTQYF.